These T cell receptor beta chains were read from a single sample in a study of identical twins. One entry per CDR3 protein, called by TCRdb with MiXCR from the 5' RACE reads. The data show some 1,600,000 distinct CDR3 sequences, more than 30% seen once. Sample: cord blood. Receptors originate from a newborn girl in good health. Each CDR3 is given with its conserved first and last residue. The D gene is left open where the match is weak. Not all rows give a size; the values are once, few, many and, for expanded clones, a class.

>TRBV11-2|many|-|TRBJ1-2
TGTGCCAGCAGCTTAGGGCCGGCCTATGGCTACACCTTC
CASSLGPAYGYTF
>TRBV28|-|-|TRBJ1-6
TGTGCCAGCAGTTTAGGGGGGCGTTATAATTCACCCCTCCACTTT
CASSLGGRYNSPLHF
>TRBV20-1|few|-|TRBJ1-2
TGCAGTGCTAGTTCTAATGGCTACACCTTC
CSASSNGYTF
>TRBV12-3/TRBV12-4|few|-|TRBJ1-4
TGTGCCAGCACTCAGGGTGAAAAACTGTTTTTT
CASTQGEKLFF
>TRBV6-6|few|TRBD2|TRBJ2-1
TGTGCCAGCAGTTACACTAGCGCCTACAATGAGCAGTTCTTC
CASSYTSAYNEQFF
>TRBV25-1|few|TRBD1|TRBJ2-7
TGTGCCAGCAATGACTGGGACAGGGTTAGCTACGAGCAGTACTTC
CASNDWDRVSYEQYF
>TRBV3-1|-|TRBD2|TRBJ2-7
TGTGCCAGCAGCCAAGAGACTAGCGGGCACGTCGAGCAGTACTTC
CASSQETSGHVEQYF
>TRBV9|once|-|TRBJ2-7
TGTGCCAGCAGCGTAGCGCTACAGGGGGGGACCTACAATGAGCAGTACTTC
CASSVALQGGTYNEQYF
>TRBV10-3|many|-|TRBJ2-3
TGTGCCATCAGTGAGGAGGGCTACACAGATACGCAGTATTTT
CAISEEGYTDTQYF
>TRBV20-1|-|TRBD2|TRBJ2-2
TGCAGTGCTAGACACCCCGGGACTAGCCGCGGGGAGCTGTTTTTT
CSARHPGTSRGELFF
>TRBV19|few|-|TRBJ1-5
TGTGCCAGTAGTATAGGTCTGGGAAGCAATCAGCCCCAGCATTTT
CASSIGLGSNQPQHF
>TRBV6-5|few|-|TRBJ1-1
TGTGCCAGCAGTTACTGGAGGGGCACTGAAGCTTTCTTT
CASSYWRGTEAFF
>TRBV7-9|few|-|TRBJ2-7
TGTGCCAGCAGCTCAACAGGGACTGGCTTCTACGAGCAGTACTTC
CASSSTGTGFYEQYF
>TRBV10-3|-|-|TRBJ2-7
TGTGCCATCGGGAGTGTTGGGGGATCATACGAGCAGTACTTC
CAIGSVGGSYEQYF
>TRBV5-1|-|-|TRBJ1-5
TGCGCCAGCCCAAACAGGGAGGGCAATCAGCCCCAGCATTTT
CASPNREGNQPQHF
>TRBV3-1|-|TRBD2|TRBJ2-1
TGTGCCAGCAGCCAAGATCTTGGGACTAGATATGGGCAGTTCTTC
CASSQDLGTRYGQFF
>TRBV10-3|-|TRBD2|TRBJ2-7
TGTGCCATCAGTGAAGGTCTAGCGGGTGAGCAGTACTTC
CAISEGLAGEQYF
>TRBV5-1|few|-|TRBJ2-4
TGCGCCAGCAGCGAAAAGGGACTTACACTAGCCAAAAACATTCAGTACTTC
CASSEKGLTLAKNIQYF
>TRBV5-1|many|-|TRBJ2-3
TGCGCCAGCGCTCGCGAGACAGATACGCAGTATTTT
CASARETDTQYF
>TRBV24-1|few|-|TRBJ1-5
TGTGCCACTCTAGCCAATCAGCCCCAGCATTTT
CATLANQPQHF
>TRBV5-5|-|-|TRBJ1-2
TGTGCCAGCAGCAACATACAGTCCTATGGCTACACCTTC
CASSNIQSYGYTF
>TRBV5-1|-|-|TRBJ2-3
TGCGCCAGCAGCCTACAAGTCCCCACAGATACGCAGTATTTT
CASSLQVPTDTQYF
>TRBV20-1|-|-|TRBJ1-1
TGCAGTGCCCCACAGGGCACTGAAGCTTTCTTT
CSAPQGTEAFF
>TRBV6-5|few|TRBD2|TRBJ2-5
TGTGCCAGCAGATCCGGGACTAGCGGGAGTCAAGAGACCCAGTACTTC
CASRSGTSGSQETQYF
>TRBV10-3|few|TRBD2|TRBJ2-1
TGTGCCATCAGTGAGTCAGCGGGGGGGCCCTCCTACAATGAGCAGTTCTTC
CAISESAGGPSYNEQFF
>TRBV12-3/TRBV12-4|few|TRBD1|TRBJ1-1
TGTGCCAGCAACCCTGGGACAGGAAACACTGAAGCTTTCTTT
CASNPGTGNTEAFF
>TRBV10-3|few|-|TRBJ1-1
TGTGCCATCAGTGAGTCGGGACTGAACACTGAAGCTTTCTTT
CAISESGLNTEAFF
>TRBV12-3/TRBV12-4|many|TRBD2|TRBJ2-3
TGTGCCAGCAGTTTTGCGGGAGGGCCTACAGATACGCAGTATTTT
CASSFAGGPTDTQYF
>TRBV9|-|TRBD2|TRBJ2-2
TGTGCCAGCAGCGTAGGGGGGGGAAGTAACACCGGGGAGCTGTTTTTT
CASSVGGGSNTGELFF
>TRBV28|few|-|TRBJ1-6
TGTGCCAGCAGTTTAGCCTTCGGGCCGCAGGGGCCTTCACCCCTCCACTTT
CASSLAFGPQGPSPLHF
>TRBV20-1|-|-|TRBJ1-2
TGCAGTGCTAAGAGGGAAGTAAGTGGCTACACCTTC
CSAKREVSGYTF
>TRBV12-3/TRBV12-4|many|-|TRBJ1-6
TGTGCCAGCAGTTTAAAATATAATTCACCCCTCCACTTT
CASSLKYNSPLHF
>TRBV7-2|many|-|TRBJ2-1
TGTGCCAGCAGACTAAAAGGGCTAGGGGGTTACAATGAGCAGTTCTTC
CASRLKGLGGYNEQFF
>TRBV7-9|few|-|TRBJ1-4
TGTGCCAGCAGCTTAGGTGTAGCTTCAACTAATGAAAAACTGTTTTTT
CASSLGVASTNEKLFF
>TRBV6-1|-|-|TRBJ2-5
TGTGCCAGCAGTGAAAAGCTCCTTGGGGCAGCCTACCAAGAGACCCAGTACTTC
CASSEKLLGAAYQETQYF
>TRBV28|few|TRBD1|TRBJ1-2
TGTGCCAGCAGTCTCCCACCCGGACAGGGGGCAAACTATGGCTACACCTTC
CASSLPPGQGANYGYTF
>TRBV29-1|many|-|TRBJ2-5
TGCAGCGTTGAAGATCGAACCTCTCTAGAGACCCAGTACTTC
CSVEDRTSLETQYF
>TRBV28|-|TRBD1|TRBJ2-4
TGTGCCAGCAGTTTCGGGGACAGAAACATTCAGTACTTC
CASSFGDRNIQYF
>TRBV28|-|-|TRBJ2-1
TGTGCCAGCAGTTTACGGGGAAGTAGCAATGAGCAGTTCTTC
CASSLRGSSNEQFF
>TRBV12-3/TRBV12-4|-|-|TRBJ2-3
TGTGCCAGCAGTTGGGAGACAGATACGCGGTATTTT
CASSWETDTRYF